What follows are 7 T cell receptor beta chains derived from one specimen sequenced in a study of blood T cell repertoires in COVID-19. Method: immunoSEQ multiplex PCR; TCRdb's copy keeps in-frame clones and lacks some. The table has 160,000 or so clones, about 83% seen once. Sequenced: peripheral blood. Receptor source: a human donor in a cohort sampled during active COVID-19.

The chain is built from TRBV5-4 and TRBJ2-7; unclear D gene. Between the trimmed V and J ends, which lost 1 base and 0 bases, there was a span of 5 bases. The length of the CDR3 is 13 residues. Germline loops: CDR1 SGHNT, CDR2 YYREEE (reference sequence). Here the CDR3 DNA reads TGTGCCAGCAGCTTGCCTAGCTCCTACGAGCAGTACTTC. As protein: CASSLPSSYEQYF.

This clone was seen only a few times. The rearrangement links TRBV29-1 to TRBJ2-7, with a tentative D call TRBD2 (7 bases). CDR1 and CDR2 from the germline V gene are SQVTM and ANQGSEA. The CDR3 sequence is 12 residues long. Trimming pared 1 base from V and 9 bases from J, leaving 13 bases between. CDR3 nucleotide sequence: TGCAGCGTTGAAGTGGCGGGGGCGACGCAGTACTTC. This sequence encodes CSVEVAGATQYF.

This clone was observed a handful of times. This rearrangement joins TRBV19 to TRBJ1-1; D not resolved. The CDR3 has 15 residues. CDR1 is LNHDA and CDR2 is SQIVND in the germline V gene (reference sequence). V lost 2 bases and J lost 1, with 11 bases in between. CDR3 amino acids: CASSINEVWNTEAFF. The CDR3 DNA sequence: TGTGCCAGTAGTATAAACGAGGTGTGGAACACTGAAGCTTTCTTT.

The chain recombines TRBV19 with TRBJ2-7; 10 bases map to TRBD2. V lost 6 bases, J lost 5 bases, and 7 bases stayed unmatched. Germline CDR1 and CDR2: LNHDA and SQIVND (reference sequence). The CDR3 has 14 residues. CDR3 protein: CASRRVAGGNEQYF. The DNA for the CDR3 is TGTGCCAGTAGGCGGGTAGCGGGGGGTAACGAGCAGTACTTC.

The chain joins TRBV6-2 or TRBV6-3 to TRBJ1-5; 11 bases align to TRBD1. This CDR3 spans 17 amino acids. Germline V gene lookup returns CDR1 MNHEY and CDR2 SVGEGT. Trimming at V came to 5 bases and at J to 0 bases, leaving 6 bases not matched to a gene. Here the CDR3 reads CASSKGQGVNSNQPQHF. CDR3 DNA sequence: TGTGCCAGCAGTAAGGGACAGGGGGTTAATAGCAATCAGCCCCAGCATTTT.

This rearrangement joins TRBV10-3 to TRBJ2-7, with a possible D match to TRBD2 (6 bases). V was cut by 6 bases and J by 0 bases, with 9 bases left in between. Germline CDR1 ENHRY, CDR2 SYGVKD. The CDR3 totals 13 residues. CDR3 DNA: TGTGCCATCAGGGGGGGTAGCTCCTACGAGCAGTACTTC. Protein product: CAIRGGSSYEQYF.

V is TRBV7-8 and J is TRBJ1-5; 7 bases match TRBD1. Germline CDR1 SGHVS, CDR2 FQNEAQ. V shed 5 bases and J 1 base; nucleotides not matched to a gene: 8. The CDR3 is 16 residues long. The CDR3 DNA follows: TGTGCCAGCAGCAAAGGCAGGGGGTCAAGCAATCAGCCCCAGCATTTT. It yields the protein CASSKGRGSSNQPQHF. Full variable domain (rest looked up from reference TRBV7-8 and TRBJ1-5): GAGVSQSPRYKVAKRGQDVALRCDPISGHVSLFWYQQALGQGPEFLTYFQNEAQLDKSGLPSDRFFAERPEGSVSTLKIQRTQQEDSAVYLCASSKGRGSSNQPQHFGDGTRLSIL.